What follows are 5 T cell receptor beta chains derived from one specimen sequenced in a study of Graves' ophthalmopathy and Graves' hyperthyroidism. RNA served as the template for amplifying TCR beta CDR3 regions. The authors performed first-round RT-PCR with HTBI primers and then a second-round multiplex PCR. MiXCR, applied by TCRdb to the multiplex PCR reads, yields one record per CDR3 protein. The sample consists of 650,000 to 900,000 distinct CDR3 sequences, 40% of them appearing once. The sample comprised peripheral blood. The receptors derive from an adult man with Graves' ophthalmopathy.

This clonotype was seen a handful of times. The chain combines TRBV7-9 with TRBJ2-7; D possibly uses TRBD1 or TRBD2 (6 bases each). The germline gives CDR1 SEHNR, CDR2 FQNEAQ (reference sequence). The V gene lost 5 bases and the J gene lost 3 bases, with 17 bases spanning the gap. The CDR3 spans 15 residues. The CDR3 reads CASSPPGGPIYEQYF. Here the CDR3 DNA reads TGTGCCAGCAGCCCCCCTGGGGGGCCCATCTACGAGCAGTACTTC.

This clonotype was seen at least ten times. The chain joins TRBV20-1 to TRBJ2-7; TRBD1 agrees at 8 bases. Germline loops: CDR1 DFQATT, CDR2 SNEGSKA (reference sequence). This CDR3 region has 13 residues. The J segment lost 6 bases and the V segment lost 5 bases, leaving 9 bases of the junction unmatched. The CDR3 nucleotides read TGCAGTGCTCTACCGGGACAGGCGAGCGAGCAGTACTTC. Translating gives CSALPGQASEQYF.

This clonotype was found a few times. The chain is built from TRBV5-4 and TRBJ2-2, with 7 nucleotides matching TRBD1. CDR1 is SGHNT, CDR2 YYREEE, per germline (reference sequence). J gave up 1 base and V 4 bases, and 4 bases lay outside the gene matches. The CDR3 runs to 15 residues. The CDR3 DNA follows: TGTGCCAGCAGCCAACAGGGGATGAACACCGGGGAGCTGTTTTTT. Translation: CASSQQGMNTGELFF.

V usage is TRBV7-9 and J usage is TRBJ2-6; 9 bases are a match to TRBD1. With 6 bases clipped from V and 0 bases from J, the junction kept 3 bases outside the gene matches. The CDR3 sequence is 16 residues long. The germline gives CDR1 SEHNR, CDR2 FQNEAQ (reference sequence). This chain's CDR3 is CASRTDRGSGANVLTF. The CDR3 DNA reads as TGTGCCAGCAGAACGGACAGGGGCTCTGGGGCCAACGTCCTGACTTTC.

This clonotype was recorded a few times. The CDR3 nucleotides are TGCGCCAGCTCTGGGGTCAGGGGACTCTCTGGGGCCAACGTCCTGACTTTC. Residues: CASSGVRGLSGANVLTF. The chain carries TRBV5-1 and TRBJ2-6; the D gene could be TRBD1 or TRBD2 (6 bases each). Germline V gene lookup returns CDR1 SGHRS and CDR2 YFSETQ. The CDR3 is 17 amino acids. V shed 7 bases and J shed 0 bases, with 17 bases lying between them. Drawing the rest from reference TRBV5-1 and TRBJ2-6, the complete variable domain is KAGVTQTPRYLIKTRGQQVTLSCSPISGHRSVSWYQQTPGQGLQFLFEYFSETQRNKGNFPGRFSGRQFSNSRSEMNVSTLELGDSALYLCASSGVRGLSGANVLTFGAGSRLTVL.